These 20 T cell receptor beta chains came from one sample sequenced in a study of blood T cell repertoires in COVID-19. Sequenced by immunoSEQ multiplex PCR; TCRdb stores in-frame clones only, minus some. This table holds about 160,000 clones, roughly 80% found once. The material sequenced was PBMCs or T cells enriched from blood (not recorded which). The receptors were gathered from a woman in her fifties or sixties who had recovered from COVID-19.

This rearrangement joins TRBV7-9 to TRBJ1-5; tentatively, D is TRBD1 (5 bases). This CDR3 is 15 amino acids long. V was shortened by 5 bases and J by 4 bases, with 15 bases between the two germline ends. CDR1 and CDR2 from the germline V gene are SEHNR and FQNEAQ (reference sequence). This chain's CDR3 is CASSVSGQQNQPQHF. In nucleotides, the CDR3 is TGTGCCAGCAGCGTCTCTGGACAACAGAATCAGCCCCAGCATTTT.

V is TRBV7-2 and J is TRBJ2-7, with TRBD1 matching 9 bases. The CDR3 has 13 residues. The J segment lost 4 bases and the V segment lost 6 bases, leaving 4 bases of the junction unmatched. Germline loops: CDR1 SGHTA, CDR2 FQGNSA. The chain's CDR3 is CASRPGQGYEQYF. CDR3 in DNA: TGTGCCAGCAGACCTGGACAGGGGTACGAGCAGTACTTC. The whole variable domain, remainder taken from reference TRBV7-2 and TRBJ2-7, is GAGVSQSPSNKVTEKGKDVELRCDPISGHTALYWYRQSLGQGLEFLIYFQGNSAPDKSGLPSDRFSAERTGGSVSTLTIQRTQQEDSAVYLCASRPGQGYEQYFGPGTRLTVT.

CDR3 coding DNA: TGCGCCAGCAGCCGCACAGGGGGGGTCGGCACAGATACGCAGTATTTT. Its protein product is CASSRTGGVGTDTQYF. This rearrangement joins TRBV4-1 to TRBJ2-3; perhaps TRBD1 as D (8 bases). The CDR3 contains 16 residues. V was shortened by 4 bases and J by 1 base, with 15 bases between the two germline ends. Germline V lookup: CDR1 MGHRA, CDR2 YSYEKL.

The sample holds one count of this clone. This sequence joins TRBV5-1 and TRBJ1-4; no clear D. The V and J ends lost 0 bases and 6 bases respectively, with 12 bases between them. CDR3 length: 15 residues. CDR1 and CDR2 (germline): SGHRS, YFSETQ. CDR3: CASSLGTRRDEKLFF. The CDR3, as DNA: TGCGCCAGCAGCTTGGGGACCCGGAGGGATGAAAAACTGTTTTTT.

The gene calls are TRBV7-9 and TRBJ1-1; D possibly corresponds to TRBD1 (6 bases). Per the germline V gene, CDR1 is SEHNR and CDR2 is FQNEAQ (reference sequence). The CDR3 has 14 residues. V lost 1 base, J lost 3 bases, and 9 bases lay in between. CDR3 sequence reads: CASSLGGGYTEAFF. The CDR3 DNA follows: TGTGCCAGCAGCTTAGGTGGGGGCTACACTGAAGCTTTCTTT.

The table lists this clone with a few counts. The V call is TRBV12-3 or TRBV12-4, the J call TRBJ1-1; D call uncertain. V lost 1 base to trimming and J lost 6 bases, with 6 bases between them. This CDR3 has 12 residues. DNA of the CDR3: TGTGCCAGCAGTTTAGTACTCCCTGAAGCTTTCTTT. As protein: CASSLVLPEAFF.

The DNA for the CDR3 is TGTGCCAGCAGCTTAGCGGGGAGGAAAACAGATACGCAGTATTTT. Protein: CASSLAGRKTDTQYF. The rearrangement uses TRBV7-2 and TRBJ2-3, with a possible D match to TRBD2 (6 bases). Per germline, CDR1 SGHTA and CDR2 FQGNSA. Trimming removed 0 bases at V and 3 bases at J, with 10 bases between. This CDR3 has 15 amino acids.

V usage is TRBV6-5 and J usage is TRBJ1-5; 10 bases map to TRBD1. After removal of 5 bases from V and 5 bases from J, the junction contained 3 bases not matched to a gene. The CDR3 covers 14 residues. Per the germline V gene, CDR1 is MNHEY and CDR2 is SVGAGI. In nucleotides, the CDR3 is TGTGCCAGCAGTCGACAGGGGGCATATCAGCCCCAGCATTTT. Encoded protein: CASSRQGAYQPQHF.

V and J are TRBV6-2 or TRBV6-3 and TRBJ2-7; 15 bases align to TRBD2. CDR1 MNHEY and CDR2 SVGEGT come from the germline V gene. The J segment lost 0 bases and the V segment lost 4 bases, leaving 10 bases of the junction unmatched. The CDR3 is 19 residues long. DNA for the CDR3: TGTGCCAGCAGTTCCCCCGGGACTAGCGGGGGGCCAAGCTCCTACGAGCAGTACTTC. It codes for CASSSPGTSGGPSSYEQYF.

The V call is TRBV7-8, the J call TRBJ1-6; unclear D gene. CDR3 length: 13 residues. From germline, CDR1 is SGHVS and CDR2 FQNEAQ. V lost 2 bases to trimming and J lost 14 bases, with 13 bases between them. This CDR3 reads CASSLSFSRALHF. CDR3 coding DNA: TGTGCCAGCAGCTTAAGTTTTTCTCGGGCCCTCCACTTT.

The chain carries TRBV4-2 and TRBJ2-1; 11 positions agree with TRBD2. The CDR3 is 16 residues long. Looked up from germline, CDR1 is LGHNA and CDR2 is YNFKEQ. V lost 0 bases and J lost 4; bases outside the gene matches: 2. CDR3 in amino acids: CASSQDVAGGYNEQFF. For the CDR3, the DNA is TGTGCCAGCAGCCAAGATGTAGCGGGGGGGTACAATGAGCAGTTCTTC.

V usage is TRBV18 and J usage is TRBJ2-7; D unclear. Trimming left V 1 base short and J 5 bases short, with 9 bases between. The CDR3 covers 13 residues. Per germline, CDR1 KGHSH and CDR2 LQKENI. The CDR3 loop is CASSPQRRDEQYF. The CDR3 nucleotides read TGTGCCAGCTCACCACAGAGACGGGACGAGCAGTACTTC. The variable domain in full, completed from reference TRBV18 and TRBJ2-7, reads NAGVMQNPRHLVRRRGQEARLRCSPMKGHSHVYWYRQLPEEGLKFMVYLQKENIIDESGMPKERFSAEFPKEGPSILRIQQVVRGDSAAYFCASSPQRRDEQYFGPGTRLTVT.

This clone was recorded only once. The CDR3 here is CASSPSEGIVLPQETQYF. CDR3 bases: TGTGCCAGCAGTCCCTCCGAGGGAATTGTCCTTCCCCAAGAGACCCAGTACTTC. The genes are TRBV6-2 or TRBV6-3 and TRBJ2-5, with D perhaps matching TRBD2 (5 bases). From germline, CDR1 is MNHEY and CDR2 SVGEGT. V was cut by 5 bases and J by 1 base, with 23 bases left in between. The CDR3 totals 18 residues.

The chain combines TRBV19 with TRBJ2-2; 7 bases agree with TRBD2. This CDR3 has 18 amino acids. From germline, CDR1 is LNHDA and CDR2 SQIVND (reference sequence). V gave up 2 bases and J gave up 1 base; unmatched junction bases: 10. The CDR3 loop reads CASSIRSQRGQNTGELFF. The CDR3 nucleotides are TGTGCCAGTAGTATACGGTCCCAGCGGGGTCAGAACACCGGGGAGCTGTTTTTT.

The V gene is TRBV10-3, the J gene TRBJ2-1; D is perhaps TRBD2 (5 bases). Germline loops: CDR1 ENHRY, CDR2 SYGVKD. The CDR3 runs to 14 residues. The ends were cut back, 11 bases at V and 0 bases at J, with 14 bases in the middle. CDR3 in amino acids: CASREPSSYNEQFF. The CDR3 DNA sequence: TGTGCCTCAAGGGAGCCGAGCTCCTACAATGAGCAGTTCTTC.

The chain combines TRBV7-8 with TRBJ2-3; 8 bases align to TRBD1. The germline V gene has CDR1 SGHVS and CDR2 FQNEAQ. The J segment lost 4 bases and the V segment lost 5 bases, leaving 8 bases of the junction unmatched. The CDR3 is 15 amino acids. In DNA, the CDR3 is TGTGCCAGCAGCCCCGGGACAGGAAGGTCAGATACGCAGTATTTT. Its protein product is CASSPGTGRSDTQYF. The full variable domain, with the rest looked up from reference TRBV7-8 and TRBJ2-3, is GAGVSQSPRYKVAKRGQDVALRCDPISGHVSLFWYQQALGQGPEFLTYFQNEAQLDKSGLPSDRFFAERPEGSVSTLKIQRTQQEDSAVYLCASSPGTGRSDTQYFGPGTRLTVL.

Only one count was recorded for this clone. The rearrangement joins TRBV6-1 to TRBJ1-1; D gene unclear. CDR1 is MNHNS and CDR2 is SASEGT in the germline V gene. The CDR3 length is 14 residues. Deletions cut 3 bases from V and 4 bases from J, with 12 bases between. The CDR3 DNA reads TGTGCCAGCAGTGAGATGGTTGGGAGCACTGAAGCTTTCTTT. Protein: CASSEMVGSTEAFF.

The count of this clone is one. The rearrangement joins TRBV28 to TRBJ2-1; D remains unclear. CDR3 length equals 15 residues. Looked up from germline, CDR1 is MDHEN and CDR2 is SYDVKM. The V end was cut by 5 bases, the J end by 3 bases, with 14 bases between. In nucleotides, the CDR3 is TGTGCCAGCAGTCTTTCTCGACTGGGCTACAATGAGCAGTTCTTC. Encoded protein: CASSLSRLGYNEQFF.

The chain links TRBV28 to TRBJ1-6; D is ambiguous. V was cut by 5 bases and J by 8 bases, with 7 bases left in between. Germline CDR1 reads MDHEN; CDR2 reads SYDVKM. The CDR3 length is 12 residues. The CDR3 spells CASSLPYSPLHF. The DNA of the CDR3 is TGTGCCAGCAGTCTCCCTTATTCACCCCTCCACTTT.

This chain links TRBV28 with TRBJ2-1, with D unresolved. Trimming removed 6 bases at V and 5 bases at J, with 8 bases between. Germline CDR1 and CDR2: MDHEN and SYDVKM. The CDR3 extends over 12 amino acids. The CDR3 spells CASRGSDNEQFF. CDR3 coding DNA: TGTGCCAGCAGAGGCAGCGACAATGAGCAGTTCTTC.